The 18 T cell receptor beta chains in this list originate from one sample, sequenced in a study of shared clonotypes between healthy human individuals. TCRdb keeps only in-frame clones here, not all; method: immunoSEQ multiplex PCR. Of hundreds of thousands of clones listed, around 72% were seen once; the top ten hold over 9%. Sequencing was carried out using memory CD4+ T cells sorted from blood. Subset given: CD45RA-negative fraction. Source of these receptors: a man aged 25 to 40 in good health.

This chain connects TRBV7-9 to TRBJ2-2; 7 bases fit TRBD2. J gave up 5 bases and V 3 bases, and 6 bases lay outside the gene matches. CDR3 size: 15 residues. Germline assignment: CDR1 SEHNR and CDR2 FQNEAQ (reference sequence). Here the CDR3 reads CASSFAGARTGELFF. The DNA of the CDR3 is TGTGCCAGCAGCTTCGCGGGAGCTCGTACCGGGGAGCTGTTTTTT.

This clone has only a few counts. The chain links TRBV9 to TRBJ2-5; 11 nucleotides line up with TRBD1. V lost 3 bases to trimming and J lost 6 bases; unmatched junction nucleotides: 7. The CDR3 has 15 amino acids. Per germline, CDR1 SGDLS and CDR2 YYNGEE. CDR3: CASSAPGQGVKTQYF. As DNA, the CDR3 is TGTGCCAGCAGCGCCCCGGGACAGGGGGTGAAGACCCAGTACTTC.

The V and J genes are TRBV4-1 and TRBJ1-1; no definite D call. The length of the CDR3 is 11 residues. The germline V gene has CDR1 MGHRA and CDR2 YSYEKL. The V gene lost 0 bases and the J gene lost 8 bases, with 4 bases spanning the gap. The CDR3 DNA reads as TGCGCCAGCAGCCAAGAAGCAGAAGCTTTCTTT. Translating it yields CASSQEAEAFF.

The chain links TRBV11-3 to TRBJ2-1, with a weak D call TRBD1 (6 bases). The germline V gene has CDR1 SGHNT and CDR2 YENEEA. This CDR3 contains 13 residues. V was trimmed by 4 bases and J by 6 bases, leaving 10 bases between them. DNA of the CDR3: TGTGCCAGCAGCTCAGGGGTCGGCAATGAGCAGTTCTTC. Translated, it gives CASSSGVGNEQFF.

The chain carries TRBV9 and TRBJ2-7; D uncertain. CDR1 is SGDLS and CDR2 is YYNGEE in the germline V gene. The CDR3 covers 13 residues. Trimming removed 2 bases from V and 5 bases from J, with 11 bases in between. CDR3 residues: CASSVGPDHEQYF. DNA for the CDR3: TGTGCCAGCAGCGTGGGTCCTGACCACGAGCAGTACTTC.

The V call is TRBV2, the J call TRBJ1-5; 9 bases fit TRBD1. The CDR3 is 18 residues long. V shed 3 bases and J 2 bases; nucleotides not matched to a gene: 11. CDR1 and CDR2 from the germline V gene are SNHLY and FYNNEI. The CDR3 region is CASSDPQGARNRNQPQHF. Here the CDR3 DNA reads TGTGCCAGCAGTGATCCACAGGGGGCGCGTAATCGCAATCAGCCCCAGCATTTT. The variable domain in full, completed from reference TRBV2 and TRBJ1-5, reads EPEVTQTPSHQVTQMGQEVILRCVPISNHLYFYWYRQILGQKVEFLVSFYNNEISEKSEIFDDQFSVERPDGSNFTLKIRSTKLEDSAMYFCASSDPQGARNRNQPQHFGDGTRLSIL.

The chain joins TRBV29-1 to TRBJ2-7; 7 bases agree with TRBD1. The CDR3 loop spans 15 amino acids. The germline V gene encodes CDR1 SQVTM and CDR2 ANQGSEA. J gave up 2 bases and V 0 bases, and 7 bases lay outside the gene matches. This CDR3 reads CSVEDSEGAAYEQYF. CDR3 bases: TGCAGCGTTGAAGATAGCGAGGGGGCAGCCTACGAGCAGTACTTC.

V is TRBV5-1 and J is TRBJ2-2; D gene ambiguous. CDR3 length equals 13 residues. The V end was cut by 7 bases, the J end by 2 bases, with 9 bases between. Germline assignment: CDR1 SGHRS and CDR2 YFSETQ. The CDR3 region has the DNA TGCGCCAGCCGTTCTCAAAACACCGGGGAGCTGTTTTTT. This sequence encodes CASRSQNTGELFF. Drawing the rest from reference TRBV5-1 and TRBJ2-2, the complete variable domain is KAGVTQTPRYLIKTRGQQVTLSCSPISGHRSVSWYQQTPGQGLQFLFEYFSETQRNKGNFPGRFSGRQFSNSRSEMNVSTLELGDSALYLCASRSQNTGELFFGEGSRLTVL.

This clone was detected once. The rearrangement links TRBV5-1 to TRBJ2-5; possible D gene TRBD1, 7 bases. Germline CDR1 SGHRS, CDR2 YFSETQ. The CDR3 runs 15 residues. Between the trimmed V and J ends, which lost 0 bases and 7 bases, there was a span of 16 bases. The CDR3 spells CASSLEQGRLVTQYF. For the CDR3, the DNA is TGCGCCAGCAGCTTGGAACAGGGGAGGCTGGTGACCCAGTACTTC. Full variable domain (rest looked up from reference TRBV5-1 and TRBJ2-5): KAGVTQTPRYLIKTRGQQVTLSCSPISGHRSVSWYQQTPGQGLQFLFEYFSETQRNKGNFPGRFSGRQFSNSRSEMNVSTLELGDSALYLCASSLEQGRLVTQYFGPGTRLLVL.

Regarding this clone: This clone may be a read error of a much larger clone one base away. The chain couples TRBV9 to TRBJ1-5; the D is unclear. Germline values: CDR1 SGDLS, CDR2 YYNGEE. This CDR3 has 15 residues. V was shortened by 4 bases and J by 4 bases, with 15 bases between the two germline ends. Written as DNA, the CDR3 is TGTGCCAGCAGCACCATAGGGCTGGGTAATCAGCCCCAGCATTTT. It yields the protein CASSTIGLGNQPQHF.

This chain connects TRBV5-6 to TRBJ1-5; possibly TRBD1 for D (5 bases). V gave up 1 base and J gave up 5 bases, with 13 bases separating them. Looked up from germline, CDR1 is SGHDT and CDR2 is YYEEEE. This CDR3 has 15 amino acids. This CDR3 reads CASSLLQAPHQPQHF. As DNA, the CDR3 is TGTGCCAGCAGCTTGTTACAGGCGCCCCATCAGCCCCAGCATTTT.

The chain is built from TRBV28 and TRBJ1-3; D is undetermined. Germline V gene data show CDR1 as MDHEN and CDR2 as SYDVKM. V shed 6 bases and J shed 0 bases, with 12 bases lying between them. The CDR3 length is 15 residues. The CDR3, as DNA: TGTGCCAGCAGCTCCTACGGCCGCTCTGGAAACACCATATATTTT. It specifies CASSSYGRSGNTIYF.

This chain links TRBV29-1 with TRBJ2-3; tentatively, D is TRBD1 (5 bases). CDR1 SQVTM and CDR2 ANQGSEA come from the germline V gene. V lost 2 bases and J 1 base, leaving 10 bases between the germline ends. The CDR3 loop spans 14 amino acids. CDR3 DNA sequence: TGCAGCGTTGAAAGACAGTTTGGCACAGATACGCAGTATTTT. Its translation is CSVERQFGTDTQYF.

The CDR3 nucleotides read TGTGCTGTCGCCGGGACTAGGGGAGGCGAGACCCAGTACTTC. Residues: CAVAGTRGGETQYF. The chain combines TRBV7-7 with TRBJ2-5; 8 bases line up with TRBD2. This CDR3 has 14 amino acids. Germline CDR1 reads SSHAT; CDR2 reads FNYEAQ (reference sequence).

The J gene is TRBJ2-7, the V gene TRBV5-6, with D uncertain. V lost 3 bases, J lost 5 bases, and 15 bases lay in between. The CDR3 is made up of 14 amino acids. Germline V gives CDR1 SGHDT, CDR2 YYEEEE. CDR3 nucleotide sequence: TGTGCCAGCAGCTCGGTTGGAGTCTTGAACGAGCAGTACTTC. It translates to CASSSVGVLNEQYF. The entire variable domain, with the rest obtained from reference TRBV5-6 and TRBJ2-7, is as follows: DAGVTQSPTHLIKTRGQQVTLRCSPKSGHDTVSWYQQALGQGPQFIFQYYEEEERQRGNFPDRFSGHQFPNYSSELNVNALLLGDSALYLCASSSVGVLNEQYFGPGTRLTVT.

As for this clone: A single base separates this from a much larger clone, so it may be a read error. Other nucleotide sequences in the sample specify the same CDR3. The CDR3 loop reads CASSFGVRNTGELFF. The CDR3 DNA is TGTGCCAGCAGCTTTGGTGTAAGAAACACCGGGGAGCTGTTTTTT. The J gene is TRBJ2-2, the V gene TRBV5-4; D unresolved. There are 15 residues in the CDR3. Trimming cost V 2 bases and J 2 bases, with 10 bases left between them. Germline V gene lookup returns CDR1 SGHNT and CDR2 YYREEE (reference sequence).

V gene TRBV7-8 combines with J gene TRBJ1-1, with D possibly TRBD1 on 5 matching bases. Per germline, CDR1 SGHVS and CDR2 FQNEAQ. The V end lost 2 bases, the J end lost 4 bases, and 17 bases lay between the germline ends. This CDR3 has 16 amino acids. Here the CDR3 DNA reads TGTGCCAGCAGCTTAACGGCAGGGATGCGGGCCACTGAAGCTTTCTTT. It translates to CASSLTAGMRATEAFF. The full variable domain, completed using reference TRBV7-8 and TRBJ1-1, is GAGVSQSPRYKVAKRGQDVALRCDPISGHVSLFWYQQALGQGPEFLTYFQNEAQLDKSGLPSDRFFAERPEGSVSTLKIQRTQQEDSAVYLCASSLTAGMRATEAFFGQGTRLTVV.

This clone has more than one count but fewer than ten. The chain's CDR3 is CASSLRIGTSYGYTF. Written as DNA, the CDR3 is TGTGCCAGCAGTTTACGCATCGGGACCAGCTATGGCTACACCTTC. The chain has TRBV27 and TRBJ1-2, with D possibly matching TRBD1 (5 bases). The germline V and J ends were trimmed by 2 bases and 4 bases, with 14 bases remaining between them. Germline V lookup: CDR1 MNHEY, CDR2 SMNVEV (reference sequence). CDR3 length: 15 amino acids.